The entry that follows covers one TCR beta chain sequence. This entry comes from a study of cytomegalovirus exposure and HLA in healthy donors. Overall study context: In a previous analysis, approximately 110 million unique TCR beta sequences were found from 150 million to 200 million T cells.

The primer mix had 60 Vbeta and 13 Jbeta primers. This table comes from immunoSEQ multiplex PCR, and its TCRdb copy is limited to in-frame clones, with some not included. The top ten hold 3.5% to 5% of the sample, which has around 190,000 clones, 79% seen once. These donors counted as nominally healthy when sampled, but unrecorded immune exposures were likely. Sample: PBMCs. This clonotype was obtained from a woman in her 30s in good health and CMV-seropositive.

The CDR3 spells CAGKTELAGSDTQYF. CDR3 bases: TGTGCCGGGAAAACGGAGCTAGCGGGGTCAGATACGCAGTATTTT. This chain connects TRBV7-2 to TRBJ2-3; 9 positions match TRBD2. There are 15 residues in the CDR3. Per germline, CDR1 SGHTA and CDR2 FQGNSA. After removal of 11 bases from V and 4 bases from J, the junction contained 13 bases not matched to a gene.